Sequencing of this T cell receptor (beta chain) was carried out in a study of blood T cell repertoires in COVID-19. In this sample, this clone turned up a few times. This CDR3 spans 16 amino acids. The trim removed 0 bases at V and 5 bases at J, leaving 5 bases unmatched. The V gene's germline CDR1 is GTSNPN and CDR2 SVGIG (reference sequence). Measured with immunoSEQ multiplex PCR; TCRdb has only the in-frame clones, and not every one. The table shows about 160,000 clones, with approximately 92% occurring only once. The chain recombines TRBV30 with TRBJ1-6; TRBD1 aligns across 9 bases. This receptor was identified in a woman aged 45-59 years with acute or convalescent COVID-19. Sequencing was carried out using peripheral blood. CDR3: CAWSVRGTGHNSPLHF. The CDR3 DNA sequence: TGTGCCTGGAGTGTACGGGGGACAGGGCATAATTCACCCCTCCACTTT.